Listed below are T cell receptor beta chains from one sample, sequenced in a study of blood T cell repertoires in COVID-19. Only in-frame clones appear in the TCRdb table, and some are missing; sequencing was by immunoSEQ multiplex PCR. Of 470,000 or so clones listed, approximately 85% are singletons. The sample consisted of peripheral blood. Source of these receptors: a human donor in a cohort sampled during active COVID-19. CDR3s include the opening cysteine and the closing phenylalanine or tryptophan.

V: TRBV25-1; length: 17; CDR3: CASSDPGLGSLHYGYTF
V: TRBV9; length: 13; CDR3: CASSAGAWTEAFF
V: TRBV24-1; length: 16; CDR3: CATSDPGTTGGETQYF
V: TRBV10-3; length: 14; CDR3: CAISLTGADYEQYF
V: TRBV3-1/TRBV3-2; length: 14; CDR3: CASRGQASSYEQYF
V: TRBV6-2/TRBV6-3; length: 14; CDR3: CASSSPERSTEAFF
V: TRBV28; length: 14; CDR3: CASSLLRHPYGYTF
V: TRBV12-3/TRBV12-4; length: 13; CDR3: CATAPGFSSPLHF
V: TRBV18; length: 14; CDR3: CASSALANTGELFF
V: TRBV6-2/TRBV6-3; length: 17; CDR3: CASSYLATGSSYNEQFF
V: TRBV6-1; length: 16; CDR3: CASSEGTARYSYGYTF
V: TRBV6-5; length: 13; CDR3: CASTLRGAYEQYF
V: TRBV5-6; length: 12; CDR3: CASSYATYEQYF
V: TRBV5-4; length: 14; CDR3: CASSLEAFNSPLHF
V: TRBV9; length: 15; CDR3: CASSPWASTTGGYTF
V: TRBV7-3; length: 17; CDR3: CASSLRSGGMLYNEQFF
V: TRBV2; length: 16; CDR3: CASSETRTGSGTEAFF
V: TRBV5-1; length: 16; CDR3: CASSPEPGLNTGELFF
V: TRBV19; length: 14; CDR3: CASSFEGHRYEQYF
V: TRBV7-3; length: 15; CDR3: CASSLGDRVENEQFF
V: TRBV7-9; length: 14; CDR3: CASIARDVDNEQFF
V: TRBV5-1; length: 15; CDR3: CASSLQGTDNSPLHF
V: TRBV7-2; length: 15; CDR3: CASSLAGQGTGGYTF
V: TRBV28; length: 10; CDR3: CASSQLGYTF
V: TRBV28; length: 15; CDR3: CASSRLRTGIHEQYF
V: TRBV5-6; length: 16; CDR3: CASSTTGVTSNEKLFF
V: TRBV19; length: 14; CDR3: CASSMGRGQYGYTF
V: TRBV24-1; length: 15; CDR3: CATSGTSGSTGELFF
V: TRBV2; length: 13; CDR3: CASSLDRAGGAFF
V: TRBV19; length: 15; CDR3: CASTAPGGPGNTIYF
V: TRBV6-2/TRBV6-3; length: 16; CDR3: CASSYSGTAVDQPQHF
V: TRBV6-4; length: 13; CDR3: CASSADRYNEQFF
V: TRBV6-5; length: 14; CDR3: CASRGGAGGIEQYF
V: TRBV28; length: 13; CDR3: CASSPTGAGGYTF
V: TRBV19; length: 17; CDR3: CASSTGTGGKVGYEQYF
V: TRBV5-1; length: 14; CDR3: CASSLGLGDEKLFF
V: TRBV6-5; length: 14; CDR3: CASYKTGTGGGYTF
V: TRBV3-1/TRBV3-2; length: 15; CDR3: CASSQGKGRNSPLHF
V: TRBV25-1; length: 18; CDR3: CASSARGKSVATNEKLFF
V: TRBV6-2/TRBV6-3; length: 15; CDR3: CASSVRGQNTGELFF
V: TRBV28; length: 15; CDR3: CASSLLRQGAHGYTF